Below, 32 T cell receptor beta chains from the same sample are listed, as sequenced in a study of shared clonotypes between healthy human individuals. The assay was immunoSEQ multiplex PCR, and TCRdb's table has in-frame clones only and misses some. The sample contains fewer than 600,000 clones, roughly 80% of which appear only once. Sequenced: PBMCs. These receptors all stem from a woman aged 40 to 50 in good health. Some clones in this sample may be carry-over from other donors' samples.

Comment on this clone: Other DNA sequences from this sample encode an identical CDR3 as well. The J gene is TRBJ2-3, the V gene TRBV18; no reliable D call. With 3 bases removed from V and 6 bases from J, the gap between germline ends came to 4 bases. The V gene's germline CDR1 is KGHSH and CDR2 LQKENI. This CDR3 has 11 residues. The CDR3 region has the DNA TGTGCCAGCTCACCTTCGGATACGCAGTATTTT. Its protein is CASSPSDTQYF.

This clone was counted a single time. DNA for the CDR3: TGTGCCAGCTCACGGGGGGGATTTGGGAGTCCCGTCCCCTCCTACGAGCAGTACTTC. This gives the protein CASSRGGFGSPVPSYEQYF. V usage is TRBV18 and J usage is TRBJ2-7, with 7 positions matching TRBD2. CDR3 length: 19 amino acids. CDR1 and CDR2 from the germline V gene are KGHSH and LQKENI. With V trimmed by 4 bases and J by 0 bases, 18 bases remained unmatched.

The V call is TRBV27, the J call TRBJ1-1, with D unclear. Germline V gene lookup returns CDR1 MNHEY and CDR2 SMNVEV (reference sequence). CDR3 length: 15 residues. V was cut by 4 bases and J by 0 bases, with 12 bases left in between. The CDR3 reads CASSSIRGMNTEAFF. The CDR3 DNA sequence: TGTGCCAGCAGTTCCATTCGGGGTATGAACACTGAAGCTTTCTTT.

Here the CDR3 reads CASSLTRDVGYNEQFF. CDR3 sequence (DNA): TGTGCCAGCAGCTTAACCCGGGACGTGGGCTACAATGAGCAGTTCTTC. The rearrangement links TRBV7-9 to TRBJ2-1; D possibly uses TRBD1 or TRBD2 (5 bases each). CDR3 length: 16 residues. Trimming removed 2 bases at V and 3 bases at J, with 14 bases between. Germline-derived CDR1 and CDR2 are SEHNR and FQNEAQ (reference sequence).

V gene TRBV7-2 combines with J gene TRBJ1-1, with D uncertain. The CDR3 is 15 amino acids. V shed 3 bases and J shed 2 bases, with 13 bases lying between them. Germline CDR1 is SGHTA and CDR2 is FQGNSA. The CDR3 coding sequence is TGTGCCAGCAGCTTCGGAGGAATTGAAAACACTGAAGCTTTCTTT. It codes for CASSFGGIENTEAFF.

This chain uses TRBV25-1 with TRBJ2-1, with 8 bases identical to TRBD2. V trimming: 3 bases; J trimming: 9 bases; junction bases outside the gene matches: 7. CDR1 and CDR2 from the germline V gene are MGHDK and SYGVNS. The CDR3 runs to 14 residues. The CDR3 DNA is TGTGCCAGCAGTGATAGAGCGGGAGCAGGTGAGCAGTTCTTC. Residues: CASSDRAGAGEQFF.

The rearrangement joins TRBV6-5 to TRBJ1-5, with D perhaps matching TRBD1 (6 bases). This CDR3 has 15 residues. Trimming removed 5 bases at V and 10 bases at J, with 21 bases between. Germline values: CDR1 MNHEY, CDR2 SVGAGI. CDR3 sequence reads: CASSPGGRGPSPQHF. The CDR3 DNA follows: TGTGCCAGCAGTCCCGGCGGCAGGGGTCCGTCTCCCCAGCATTTT.

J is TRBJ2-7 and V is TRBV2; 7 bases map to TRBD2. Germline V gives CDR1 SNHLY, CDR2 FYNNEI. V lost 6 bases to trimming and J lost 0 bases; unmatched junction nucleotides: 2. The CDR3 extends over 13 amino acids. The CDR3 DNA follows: TGTGCCAGCAGGGGGACTACCTCCTACGAGCAGTACTTC. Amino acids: CASRGTTSYEQYF.

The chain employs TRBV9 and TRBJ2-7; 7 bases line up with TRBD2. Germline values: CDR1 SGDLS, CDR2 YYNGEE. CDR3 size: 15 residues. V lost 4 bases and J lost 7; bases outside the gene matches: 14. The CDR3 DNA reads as TGTGCCAGCAGCCCCCGACTAGCCGTTGCCGGGGAGCAGTACTTC. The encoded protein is CASSPRLAVAGEQYF.

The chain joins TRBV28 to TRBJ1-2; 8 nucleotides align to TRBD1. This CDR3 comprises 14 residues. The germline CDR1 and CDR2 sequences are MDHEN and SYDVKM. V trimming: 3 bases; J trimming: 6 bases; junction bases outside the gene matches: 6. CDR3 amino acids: CASSFSRTGNGYTF. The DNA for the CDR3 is TGTGCCAGCAGTTTCAGCCGGACAGGGAATGGCTACACCTTC.

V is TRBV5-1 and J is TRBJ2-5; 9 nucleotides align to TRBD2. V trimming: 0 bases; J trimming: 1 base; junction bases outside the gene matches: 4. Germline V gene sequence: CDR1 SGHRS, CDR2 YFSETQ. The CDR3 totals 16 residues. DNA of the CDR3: TGCGCCAGCAGCTTGGGACTAGCGGTAGTCCAAGAGACCCAGTACTTC. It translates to CASSLGLAVVQETQYF.

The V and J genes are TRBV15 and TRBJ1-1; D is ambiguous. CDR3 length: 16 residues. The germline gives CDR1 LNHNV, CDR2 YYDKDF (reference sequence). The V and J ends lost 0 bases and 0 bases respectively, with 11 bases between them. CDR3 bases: TGTGCCACCAGCAGAGAAGGTGGAGCCTTGAACACTGAAGCTTTCTTT. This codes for CATSREGGALNTEAFF.

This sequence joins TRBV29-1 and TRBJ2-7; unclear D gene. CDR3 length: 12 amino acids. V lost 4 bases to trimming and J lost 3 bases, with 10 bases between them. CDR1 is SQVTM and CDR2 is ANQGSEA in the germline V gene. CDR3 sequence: CSVVGTDYEQYF. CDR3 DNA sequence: TGCAGCGTTGTGGGCACCGACTACGAGCAGTACTTC.

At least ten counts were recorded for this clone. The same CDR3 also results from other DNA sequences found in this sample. CDR3 nucleotides: TGCGCCAGCAGCCAAGATTCGAGACAGGGTTATCAGCCCCAGCATTTT. Its protein is CASSQDSRQGYQPQHF. V and J are TRBV4-3 and TRBJ1-5, with 7 positions matching TRBD1. J lost 5 bases, V lost 0 bases, and 7 bases had no gene match. There are 16 residues in the CDR3. Germline CDR1 and CDR2: LGHNA and YSLEER.

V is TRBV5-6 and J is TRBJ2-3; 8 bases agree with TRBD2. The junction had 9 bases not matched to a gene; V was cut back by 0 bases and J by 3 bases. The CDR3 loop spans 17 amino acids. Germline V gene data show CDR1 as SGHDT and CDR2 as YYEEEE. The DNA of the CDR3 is TGTGCCAGCAGCTTGGGCACCGGACTAGCTGGGACAGATACGCAGTATTTT. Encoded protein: CASSLGTGLAGTDTQYF.

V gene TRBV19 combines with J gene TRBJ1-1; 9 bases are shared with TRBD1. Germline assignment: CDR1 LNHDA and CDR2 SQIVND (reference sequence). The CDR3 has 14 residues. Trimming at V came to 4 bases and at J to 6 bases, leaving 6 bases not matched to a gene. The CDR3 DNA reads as TGTGCCAGTAGTAGCCGGGACAGGGACGCTGAAGCTTTCTTT. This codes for CASSSRDRDAEAFF.

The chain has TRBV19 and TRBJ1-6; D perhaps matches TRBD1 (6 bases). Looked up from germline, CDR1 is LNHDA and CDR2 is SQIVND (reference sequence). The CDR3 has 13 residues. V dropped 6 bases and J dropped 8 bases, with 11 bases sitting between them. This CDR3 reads CASSGTRDSPLHF. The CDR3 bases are TGTGCCAGTAGCGGGACAAGGGATTCACCCCTCCACTTT.

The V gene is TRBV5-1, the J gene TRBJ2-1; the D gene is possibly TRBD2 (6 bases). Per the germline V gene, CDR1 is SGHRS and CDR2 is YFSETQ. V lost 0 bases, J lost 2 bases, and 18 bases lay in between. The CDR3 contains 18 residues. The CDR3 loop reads CASSLEGTGNLPYNEQFF. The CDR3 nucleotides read TGCGCCAGCAGCTTGGAGGGGACTGGTAACTTGCCCTACAATGAGCAGTTCTTC.

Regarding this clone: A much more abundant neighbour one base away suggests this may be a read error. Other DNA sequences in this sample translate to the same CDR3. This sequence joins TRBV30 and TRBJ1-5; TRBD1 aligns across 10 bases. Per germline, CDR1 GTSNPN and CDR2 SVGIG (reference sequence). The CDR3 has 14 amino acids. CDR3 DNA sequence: TGTGCCTGGAGTATGGGACAGGGGAATCAGCCCCAGCATTTC. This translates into CAWSMGQGNQPQHF.

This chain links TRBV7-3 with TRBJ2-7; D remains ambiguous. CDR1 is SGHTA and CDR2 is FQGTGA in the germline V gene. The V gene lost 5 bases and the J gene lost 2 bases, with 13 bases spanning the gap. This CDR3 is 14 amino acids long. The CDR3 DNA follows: TGTGCCAGCAGCCCGGGCCGCGCACCCTACGAGCAGTACTTC. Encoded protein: CASSPGRAPYEQYF.

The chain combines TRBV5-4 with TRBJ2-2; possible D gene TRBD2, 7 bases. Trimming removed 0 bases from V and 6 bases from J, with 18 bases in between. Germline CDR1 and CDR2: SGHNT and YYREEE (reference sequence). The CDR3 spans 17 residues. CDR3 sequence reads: CASSLGGGGRWAGELFF. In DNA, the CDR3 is TGTGCCAGCAGCTTGGGGGGCGGGGGCCGTTGGGCCGGGGAGCTGTTTTTT. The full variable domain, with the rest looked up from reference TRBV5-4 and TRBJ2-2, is ETGVTQSPTHLIKTRGQQVTLRCSSQSGHNTVSWYQQALGQGPQFIFQYYREEENGRGNFPPRFSGLQFPNYSSELNVNALELDDSALYLCASSLGGGGRWAGELFFGEGSRLTVL.

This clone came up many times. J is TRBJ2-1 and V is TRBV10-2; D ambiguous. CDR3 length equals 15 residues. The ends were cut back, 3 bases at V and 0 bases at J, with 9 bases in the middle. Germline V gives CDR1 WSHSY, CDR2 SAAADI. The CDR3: CASSDLGSSYNEQFF. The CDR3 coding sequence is TGCGCCAGCAGTGACTTAGGTAGCTCCTACAATGAGCAGTTCTTC.

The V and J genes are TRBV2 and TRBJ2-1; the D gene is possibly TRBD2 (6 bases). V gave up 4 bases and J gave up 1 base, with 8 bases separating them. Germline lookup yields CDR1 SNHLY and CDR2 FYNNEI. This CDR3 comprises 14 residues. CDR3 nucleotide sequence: TGTGCCAGCAGTGTGGAGGGTTCCTACAATGAGCAGTTCTTC. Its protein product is CASSVEGSYNEQFF.

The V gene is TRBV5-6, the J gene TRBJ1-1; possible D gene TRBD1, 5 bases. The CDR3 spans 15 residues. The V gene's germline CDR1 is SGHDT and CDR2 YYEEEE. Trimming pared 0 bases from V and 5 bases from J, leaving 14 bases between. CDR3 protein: CASSLAFEGRTEAFF. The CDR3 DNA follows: TGTGCCAGCAGCTTGGCCTTTGAGGGGAGGACTGAAGCTTTCTTT.

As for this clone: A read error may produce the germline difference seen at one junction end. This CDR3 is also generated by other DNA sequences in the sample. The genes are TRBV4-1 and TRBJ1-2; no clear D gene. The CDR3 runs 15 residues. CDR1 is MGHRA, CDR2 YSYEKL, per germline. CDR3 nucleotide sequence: TGCGCCAGCAGCCAAGATCTGGACTCTGACTATGGTTACACCTTC. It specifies CASSQDLDSDYGYTF.

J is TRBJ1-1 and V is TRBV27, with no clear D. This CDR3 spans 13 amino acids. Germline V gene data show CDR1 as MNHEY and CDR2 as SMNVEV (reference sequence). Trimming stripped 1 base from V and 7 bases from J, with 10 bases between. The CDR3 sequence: CASSLYWEGEAFF. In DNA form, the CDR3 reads TGTGCCAGCAGTTTATATTGGGAGGGTGAAGCTTTCTTT.

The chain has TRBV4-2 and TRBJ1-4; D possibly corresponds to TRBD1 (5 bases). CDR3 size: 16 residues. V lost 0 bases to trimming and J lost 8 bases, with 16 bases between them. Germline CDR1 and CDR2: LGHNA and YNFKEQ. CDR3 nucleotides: TGTGCCAGCAGCCAAGAGGGGACGCGGATGGGGGAAAAACTGTTTTTT. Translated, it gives CASSQEGTRMGEKLFF.

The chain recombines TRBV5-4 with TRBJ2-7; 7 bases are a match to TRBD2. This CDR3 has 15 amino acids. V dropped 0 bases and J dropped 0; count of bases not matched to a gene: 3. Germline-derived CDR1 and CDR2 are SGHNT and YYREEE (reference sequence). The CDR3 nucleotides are TGTGCCAGCAGCTTGGCGGGACTAAACTCCTACGAGCAGTACTTC. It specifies CASSLAGLNSYEQYF.

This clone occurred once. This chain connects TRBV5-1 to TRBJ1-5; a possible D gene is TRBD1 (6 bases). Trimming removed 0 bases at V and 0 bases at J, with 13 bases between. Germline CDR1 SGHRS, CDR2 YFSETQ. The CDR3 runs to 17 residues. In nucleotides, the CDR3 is TGCGCCAGCAGCTTGGAGGGCAGGGGCGATAGCAATCAGCCCCAGCATTTT. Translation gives CASSLEGRGDSNQPQHF.

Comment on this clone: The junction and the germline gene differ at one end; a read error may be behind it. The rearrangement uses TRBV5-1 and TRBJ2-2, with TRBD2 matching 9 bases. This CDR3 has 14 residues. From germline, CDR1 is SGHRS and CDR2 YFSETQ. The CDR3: CASRASGNSGELFF. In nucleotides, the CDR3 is TGCGCCAGCAGGGCTAGCGGGAACTCCGGGGAGCTGTTTTTT.

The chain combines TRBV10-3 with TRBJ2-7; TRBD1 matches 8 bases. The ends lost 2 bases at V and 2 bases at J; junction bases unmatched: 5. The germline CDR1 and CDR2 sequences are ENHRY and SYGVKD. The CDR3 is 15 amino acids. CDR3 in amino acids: CAISEPGQATYEQYF. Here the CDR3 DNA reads TGTGCCATCAGTGAGCCGGGACAGGCCACCTACGAGCAGTACTTC.

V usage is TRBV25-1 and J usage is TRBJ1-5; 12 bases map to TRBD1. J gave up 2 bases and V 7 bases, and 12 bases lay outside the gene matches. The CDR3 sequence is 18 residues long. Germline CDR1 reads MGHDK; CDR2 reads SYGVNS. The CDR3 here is CASTKHRDRGLGNQPQHF. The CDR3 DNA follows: TGTGCCAGCACGAAACACCGGGACAGGGGGCTCGGCAATCAGCCCCAGCATTTT.